The following is a TCR beta chain sequence with its context. Only in-frame clones appear in the TCRdb table, and some are missing; sequencing was by immunoSEQ multiplex PCR. Here the sample spans about 250,000 clones, around nine tenths being singletons. The sample comes from a study of blood T cell repertoires in COVID-19. Study-level information: The United States, Italy and Spain provided the acute and convalescent COVID-19 samples.

Germline assignment: CDR1 GTSNPN and CDR2 SVGIG (reference sequence). With 0 bases removed from V and 9 bases from J, the gap between germline ends came to 14 bases. The CDR3 contains 13 residues. The TCR sequence derives from a woman in her forties who had recovered from COVID-19. V gene TRBV30 combines with J gene TRBJ1-2; D is unclear. Source material: peripheral blood. The CDR3 region has the DNA TGTGCCTGGAGTGTACAAATGCAGGCGCGCTACACCTTC. Residues: CAWSVQMQARYTF.